This TCR beta chain was sequenced in a study of vaccination and CD4 T cells after COVID-19. For the study at large: Convalescent donors were composed of six males and four females, of whom two were Hispanic.

Cultured CD4+ T cell DNA was sequenced using the Oncomine TCR Beta short-read assay. One entry per CDR3 protein results from TCRdb running MiXCR on the PCR reads. The sample includes 15,000 to 25,000 distinct CDR3 sequences, 60% seen only once; the top ten take 8% to 9.5%. V was clipped by 5 bases and J by 7 bases, with 12 bases between them. The V gene's germline CDR1 is SEHNR and CDR2 FQNEAQ (reference sequence). CDR3 length: 14 amino acids. Turning to this clonotype: Its antigen is not known.

Treatment in this sample: approximately nine-day PBMC culture with coronavirus spike peptide pools or control peptides (ViraFEST assay). This receptor was taken from a human donor who had recovered from COVID-19. Material: CD4+ T cells from blood, cultured in vitro, obtained after SARS-CoV-2 vaccination. The genes are TRBV7-9 and TRBJ1-6; no firm D call. The CDR3 loop is CASSRVSGNSPLHF. The DNA for the CDR3 is TGTGCCAGCAGCAGGGTATCGGGGAATTCACCCCTCCACTTT. The full variable domain, in which reference TRBV7-9 and TRBJ1-6 provide the parts outside the CDR3, is DTGVSQNPRHKITKRGQNVTFRCDPISEHNRLYWYRQTLGQGPEFLTYFQNEAQLEKSRLLSDRFSAERPKGSFSTLEIQRTEQGDSAMYLCASSRVSGNSPLHFGNGTRLTVT.